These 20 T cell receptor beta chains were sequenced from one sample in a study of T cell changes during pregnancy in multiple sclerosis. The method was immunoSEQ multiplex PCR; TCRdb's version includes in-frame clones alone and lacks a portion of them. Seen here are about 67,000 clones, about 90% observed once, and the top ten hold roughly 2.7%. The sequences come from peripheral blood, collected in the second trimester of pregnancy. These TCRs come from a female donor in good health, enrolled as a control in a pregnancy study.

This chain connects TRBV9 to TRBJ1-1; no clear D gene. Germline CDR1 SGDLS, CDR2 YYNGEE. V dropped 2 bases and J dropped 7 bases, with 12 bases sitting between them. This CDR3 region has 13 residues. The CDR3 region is CASSVETGNEAFF. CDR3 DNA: TGTGCCAGCAGCGTTGAGACGGGAAATGAAGCTTTCTTT.

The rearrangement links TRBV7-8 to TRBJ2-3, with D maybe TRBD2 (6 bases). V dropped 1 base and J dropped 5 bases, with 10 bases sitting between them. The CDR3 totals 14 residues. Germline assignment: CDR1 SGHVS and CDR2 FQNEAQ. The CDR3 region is CASSLGRVEDTQYF. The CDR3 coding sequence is TGTGCCAGCAGCTTAGGGAGGGTTGAAGATACGCAGTATTTT.

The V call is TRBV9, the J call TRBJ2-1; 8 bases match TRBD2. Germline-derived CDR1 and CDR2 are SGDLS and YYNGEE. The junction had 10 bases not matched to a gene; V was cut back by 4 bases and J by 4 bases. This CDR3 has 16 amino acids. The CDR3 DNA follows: TGTGCCAGCAGCCGAGTCCTACTAGCGGATTACAATGAGCAGTTCTTC. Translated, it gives CASSRVLLADYNEQFF.

The CDR3 DNA reads TGTGCCAGCAGCCGGCGACAGGTCTGGGATGAAGCTTTCTTT. Translation gives CASSRRQVWDEAFF. This chain links TRBV7-3 with TRBJ1-1, with D possibly being TRBD1 (6 bases). Germline values: CDR1 SGHTA, CDR2 FQGTGA. The CDR3 consists of 14 residues. V lost 5 bases and J lost 7, with 17 bases in between.

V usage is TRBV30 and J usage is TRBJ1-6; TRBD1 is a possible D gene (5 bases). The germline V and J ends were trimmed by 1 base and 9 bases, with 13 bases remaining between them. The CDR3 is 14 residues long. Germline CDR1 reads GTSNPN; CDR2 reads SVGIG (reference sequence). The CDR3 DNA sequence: TGTGCCTGGAGTGAGGGCAACGGGGGTTCACCCCTCCACTTT. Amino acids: CAWSEGNGGSPLHF.

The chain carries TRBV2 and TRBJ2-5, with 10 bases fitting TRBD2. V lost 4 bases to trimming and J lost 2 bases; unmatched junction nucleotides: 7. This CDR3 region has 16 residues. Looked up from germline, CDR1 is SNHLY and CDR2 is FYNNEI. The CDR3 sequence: CASSASLAGWQETQYF. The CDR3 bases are TGTGCCAGCAGTGCTTCACTAGCGGGGTGGCAAGAGACCCAGTACTTC.

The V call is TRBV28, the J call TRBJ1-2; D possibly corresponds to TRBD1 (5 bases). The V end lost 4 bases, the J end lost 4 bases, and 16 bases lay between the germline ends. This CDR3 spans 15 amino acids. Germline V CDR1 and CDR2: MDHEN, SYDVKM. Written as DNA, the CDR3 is TGTGCCAGCAGTTCCCGGGGGAGGACCGGCTATGGCTACACCTTC. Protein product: CASSSRGRTGYGYTF.

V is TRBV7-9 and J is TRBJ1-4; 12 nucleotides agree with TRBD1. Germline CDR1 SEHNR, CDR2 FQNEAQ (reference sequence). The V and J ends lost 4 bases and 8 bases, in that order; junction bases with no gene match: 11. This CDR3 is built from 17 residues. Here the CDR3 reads CASSYGTGGRRGEKLFF. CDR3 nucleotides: TGTGCCAGCAGCTATGGGACAGGGGGCCGGAGGGGAGAAAAACTGTTTTTT.

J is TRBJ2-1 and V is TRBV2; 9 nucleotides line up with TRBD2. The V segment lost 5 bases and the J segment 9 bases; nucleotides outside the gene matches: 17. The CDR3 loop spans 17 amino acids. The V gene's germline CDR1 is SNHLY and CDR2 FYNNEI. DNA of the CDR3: TGTGCCAGCAGTTCCGGACTAGGGCGGGAGGGCCGCGGTGAGCAGTTCTTC. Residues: CASSSGLGREGRGEQFF.

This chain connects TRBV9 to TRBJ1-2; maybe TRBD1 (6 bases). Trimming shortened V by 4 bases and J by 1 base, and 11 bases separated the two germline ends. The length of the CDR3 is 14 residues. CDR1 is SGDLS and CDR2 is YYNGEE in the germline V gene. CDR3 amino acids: CASSPGVSNYGYTF. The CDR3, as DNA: TGTGCCAGCAGCCCAGGGGTTAGTAACTATGGCTACACCTTC. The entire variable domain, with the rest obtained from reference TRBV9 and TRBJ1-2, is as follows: DSGVTQTPKHLITATGQRVTLRCSPRSGDLSVYWYQQSLDQGLQFLIQYYNGEERAKGNILERFSAQQFPDLHSELNLSSLELGDSALYFCASSPGVSNYGYTFGSGTRLTVV.

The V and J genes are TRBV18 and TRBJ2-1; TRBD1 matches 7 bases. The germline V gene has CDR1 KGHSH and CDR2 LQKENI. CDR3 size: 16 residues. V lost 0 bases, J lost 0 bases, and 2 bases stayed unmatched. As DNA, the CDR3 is TGTGCCAGCTCACCACCAGGGGGCGTCTCCTACAATGAGCAGTTCTTC. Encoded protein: CASSPPGGVSYNEQFF.

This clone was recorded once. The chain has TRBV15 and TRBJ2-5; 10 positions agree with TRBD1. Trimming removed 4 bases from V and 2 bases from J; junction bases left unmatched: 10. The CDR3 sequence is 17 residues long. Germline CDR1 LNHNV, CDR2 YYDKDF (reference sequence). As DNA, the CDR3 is TGTGCCACCAGCATATCGGGAGACAGGGGGCTTCAAGAGACCCAGTACTTC. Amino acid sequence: CATSISGDRGLQETQYF.

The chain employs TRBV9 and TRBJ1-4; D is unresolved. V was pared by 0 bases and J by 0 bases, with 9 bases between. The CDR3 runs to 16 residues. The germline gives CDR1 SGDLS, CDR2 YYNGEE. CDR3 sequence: CASSVGAGATNEKLFF. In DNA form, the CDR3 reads TGTGCCAGCAGCGTAGGGGCAGGCGCAACTAATGAAAAACTGTTTTTT.

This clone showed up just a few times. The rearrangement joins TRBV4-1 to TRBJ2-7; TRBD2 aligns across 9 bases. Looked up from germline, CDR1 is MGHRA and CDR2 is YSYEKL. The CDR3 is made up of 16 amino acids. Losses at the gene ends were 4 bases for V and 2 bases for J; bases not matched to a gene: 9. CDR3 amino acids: CASSPSSGIRPYEQYF. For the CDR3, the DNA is TGCGCCAGCAGCCCTTCTAGCGGGATCCGCCCCTACGAGCAGTACTTC.

CDR3 coding DNA: TGTGCCAGTATTACAGGGGGAAACACCGGGGAGCTGTTTTTT. It specifies CASITGGNTGELFF. The chain combines TRBV19 with TRBJ2-2; 8 positions match TRBD1. The J segment lost 2 bases and the V segment lost 7 bases, leaving 3 bases of the junction unmatched. This CDR3 region has 14 residues. Germline loops: CDR1 LNHDA, CDR2 SQIVND (reference sequence).

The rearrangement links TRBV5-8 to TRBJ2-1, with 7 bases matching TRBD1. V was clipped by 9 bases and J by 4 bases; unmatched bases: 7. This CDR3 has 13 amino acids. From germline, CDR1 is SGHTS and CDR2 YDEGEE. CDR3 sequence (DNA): TGTGCCACACAGACAGGGAATTACAATGAGCAGTTCTTC. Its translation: CATQTGNYNEQFF.

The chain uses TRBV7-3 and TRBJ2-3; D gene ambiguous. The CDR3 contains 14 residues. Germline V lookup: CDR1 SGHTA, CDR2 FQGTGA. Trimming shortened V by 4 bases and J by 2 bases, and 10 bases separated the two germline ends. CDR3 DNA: TGTGCCAGCAGCTCTAGAACGAACACAGATACGCAGTATTTT. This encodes CASSSRTNTDTQYF.

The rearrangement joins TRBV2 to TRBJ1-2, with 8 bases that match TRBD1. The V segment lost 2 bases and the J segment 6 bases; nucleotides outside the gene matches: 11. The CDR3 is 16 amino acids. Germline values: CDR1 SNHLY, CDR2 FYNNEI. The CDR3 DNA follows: TGTGCCAGCAGTGAAAGGGGGGGCAGGGGGCTCGATGGCTACACCTTC. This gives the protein CASSERGGRGLDGYTF.

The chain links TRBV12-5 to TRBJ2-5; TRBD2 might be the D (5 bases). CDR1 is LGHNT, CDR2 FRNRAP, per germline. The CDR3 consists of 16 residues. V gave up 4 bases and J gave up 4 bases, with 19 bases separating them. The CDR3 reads CASGSTLTSQLETQYF. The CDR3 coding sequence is TGTGCTAGTGGTTCGACCTTAACTAGTCAGCTAGAGACCCAGTACTTC.

The CDR3 DNA sequence: TGTGCCAGCAGCCCAGCGGGGGCTAACACCGGGGAGCTGTTTTTT. It specifies CASSPAGANTGELFF. The chain uses TRBV6-5 and TRBJ2-2; 8 bases agree with TRBD2. Trimming cost V 6 bases and J 2 bases; bases outside gene matches: 5. The germline CDR1 and CDR2 sequences are MNHEY and SVGAGI. There are 15 residues in the CDR3.